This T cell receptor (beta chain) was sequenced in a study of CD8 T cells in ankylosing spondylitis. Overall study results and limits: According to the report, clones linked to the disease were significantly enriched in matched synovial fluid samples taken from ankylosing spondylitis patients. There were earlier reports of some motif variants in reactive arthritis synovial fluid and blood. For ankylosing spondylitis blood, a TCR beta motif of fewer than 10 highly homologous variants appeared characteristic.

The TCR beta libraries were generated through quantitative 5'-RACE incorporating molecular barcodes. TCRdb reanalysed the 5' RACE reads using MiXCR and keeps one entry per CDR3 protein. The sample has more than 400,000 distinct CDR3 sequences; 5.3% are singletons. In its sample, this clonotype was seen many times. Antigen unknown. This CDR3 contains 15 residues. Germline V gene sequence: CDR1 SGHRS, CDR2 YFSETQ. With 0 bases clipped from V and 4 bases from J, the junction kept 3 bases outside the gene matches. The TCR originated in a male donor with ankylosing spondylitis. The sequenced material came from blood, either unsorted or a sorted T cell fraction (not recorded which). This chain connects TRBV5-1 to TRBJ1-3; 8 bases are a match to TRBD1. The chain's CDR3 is CASSLATGAGNTIYF. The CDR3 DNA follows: TGCGCCAGCAGCTTGGCGACAGGGGCCGGAAACACCATATATTTT.